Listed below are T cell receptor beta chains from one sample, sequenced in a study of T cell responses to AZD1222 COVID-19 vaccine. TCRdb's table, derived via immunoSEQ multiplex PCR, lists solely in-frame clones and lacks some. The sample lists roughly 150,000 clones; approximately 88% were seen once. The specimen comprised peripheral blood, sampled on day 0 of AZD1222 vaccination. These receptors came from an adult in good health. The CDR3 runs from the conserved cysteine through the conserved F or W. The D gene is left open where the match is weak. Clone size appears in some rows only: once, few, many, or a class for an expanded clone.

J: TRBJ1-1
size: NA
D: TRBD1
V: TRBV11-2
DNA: TGTGCCAGCAGCGACTGGGACAGGGGGGGGGAAGCTTTCTTT
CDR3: CASSDWDRGGEAFF

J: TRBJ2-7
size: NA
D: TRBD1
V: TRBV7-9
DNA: TGTGCCAGCAGCTTGGGACAGGGAACGGGTGAGCAGTACTTC
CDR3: CASSLGQGTGEQYF

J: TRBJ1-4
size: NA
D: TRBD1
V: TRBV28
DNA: TGTGCCAGCAGTTCTCGGACAGGGACTGAAAAACTGTTTTTT
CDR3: CASSSRTGTEKLFF

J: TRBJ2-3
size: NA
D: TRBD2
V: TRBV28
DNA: TGTGCCAGCAGACTAGCGGGAGTCCGCACAGATACGCAGTATTTT
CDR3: CASRLAGVRTDTQYF

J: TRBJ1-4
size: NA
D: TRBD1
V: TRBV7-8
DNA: TGTGCCAGCAGCTTACTGTTGGCCGGGACAGGGAATGAAAAACTGTTTTTT
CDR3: CASSLLLAGTGNEKLFF

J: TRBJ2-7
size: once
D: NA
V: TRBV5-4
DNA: TGTGCCAGCAGCTTGGATAGCAACCCTGCCTACGAGCAGTACTTC
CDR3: CASSLDSNPAYEQYF

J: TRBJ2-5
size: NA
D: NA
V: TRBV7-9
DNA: TGTGCCACCTTGGGGGGCTCAACGGGGACCCAGTACTTC
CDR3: CATLGGSTGTQYF

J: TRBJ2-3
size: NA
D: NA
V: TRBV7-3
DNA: TGTGCCAGCAGCTTAACTGGCGGAAAGGGAGATACGCAGTATTTT
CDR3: CASSLTGGKGDTQYF

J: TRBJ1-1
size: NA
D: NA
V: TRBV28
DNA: TGTGCCAGTGTCGGGACGGGAGAAAGTAAAGCTTTCTTT
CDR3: CASVGTGESKAFF

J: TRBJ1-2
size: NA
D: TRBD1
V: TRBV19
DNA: TGTGCCAGTAGTATCCCCGACAGGGCGAGGTATGGCTACACCTTC
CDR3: CASSIPDRARYGYTF

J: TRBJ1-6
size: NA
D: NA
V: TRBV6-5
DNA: TGTGCCAGCAGTTCTAACTGGAGGGAATCACCCCTCCACTTT
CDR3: CASSSNWRESPLHF

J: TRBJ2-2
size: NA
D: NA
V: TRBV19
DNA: TGTGCCAGTAGTAGAGGGGCTAGGAGTAACTCGGAGCTGTTTTTT
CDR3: CASSRGARSNSELFF

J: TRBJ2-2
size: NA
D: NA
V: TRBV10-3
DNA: TGTGCCATCAGTGGAGGGGTTGGCACCGGGGAGCTGTTTTTT
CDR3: CAISGGVGTGELFF

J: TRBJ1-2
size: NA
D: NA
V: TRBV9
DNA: TGTGCCAGCAGCGCCTTCGGCGGGGCCGCCTTCGCCTCTAACTATGGCTACACCTTC
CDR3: CASSAFGGAAFASNYGYTF

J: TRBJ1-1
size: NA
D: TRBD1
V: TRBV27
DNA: TGTGCCAGCAGTATCTACAGGGGTAACACTGAAGCTTTCTTT
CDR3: CASSIYRGNTEAFF

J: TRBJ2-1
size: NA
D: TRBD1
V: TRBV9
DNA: TGTGCCAGCAGCAAACGACTCCGGGACAGGGGGCTCAATGAGCAGTTCTTC
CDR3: CASSKRLRDRGLNEQFF

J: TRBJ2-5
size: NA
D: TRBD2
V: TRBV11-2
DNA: TGTGCCAGCAGCTCCTTGGCGGGAGCTATAGAGACCCAGTACTTC
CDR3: CASSSLAGAIETQYF

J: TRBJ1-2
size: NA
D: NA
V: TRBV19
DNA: TGTGCCAGTAGTATTTCTGTTGGGATTGTCGGCTACACCTTC
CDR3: CASSISVGIVGYTF

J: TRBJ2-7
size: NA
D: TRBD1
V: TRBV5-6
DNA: TGTGCCAGCAGCTTGATTCTCGACAGGGATTCCTACGAGCAGTACTTC
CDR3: CASSLILDRDSYEQYF

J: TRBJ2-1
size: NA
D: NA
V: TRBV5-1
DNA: TGCGCCAGCAACGGGGGACTTAGCTCCTACAATGAGCAGTTCTTC
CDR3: CASNGGLSSYNEQFF

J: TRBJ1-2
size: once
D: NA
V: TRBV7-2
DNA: TGTGCCAGCAGCACCAAGACGGCTAGGGGCTACACCTTC
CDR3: CASSTKTARGYTF

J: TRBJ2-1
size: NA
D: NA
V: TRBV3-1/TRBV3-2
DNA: TGTGCCAGCAGCCAACGGGCCCCAAATGAGCAGTTCTTC
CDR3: CASSQRAPNEQFF

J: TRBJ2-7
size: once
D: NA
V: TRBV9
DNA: TGTGCCAGCAGCGTAGGACTCACCCGGGGAGAGCAGTACTTC
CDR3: CASSVGLTRGEQYF

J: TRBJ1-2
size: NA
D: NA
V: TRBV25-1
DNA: TGTGCCAGCAGTGGGGACTCGTCCGTGGTCGGCTACACCTTC
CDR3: CASSGDSSVVGYTF

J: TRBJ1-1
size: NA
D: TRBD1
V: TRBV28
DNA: TGTGCCAGCAATCCCGGGACAGTGAACACTGAAGCTTTCTTT
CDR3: CASNPGTVNTEAFF

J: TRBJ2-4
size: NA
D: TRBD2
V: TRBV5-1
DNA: TGCGCCAGCAGCTTGGCCAAAAATAGCGGGGGCAAAAACATTCAGTACTTC
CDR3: CASSLAKNSGGKNIQYF

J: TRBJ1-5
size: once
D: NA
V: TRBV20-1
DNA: TGCAGTGCTAGTACCTACAAGGGGGGGAATCAGCCCCAGCATTTT
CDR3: CSASTYKGGNQPQHF

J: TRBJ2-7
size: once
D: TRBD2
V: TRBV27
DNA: TGTGCCAGCAGTGTCCTAGCGGGAGGATCCTACGAGCAGTACTTC
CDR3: CASSVLAGGSYEQYF

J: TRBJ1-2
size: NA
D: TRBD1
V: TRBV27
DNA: TGTGCCAGCAGTCCCTTCCGACAGGGGAGCTATGGCTACACCTTC
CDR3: CASSPFRQGSYGYTF